The 18 T cell receptor beta chains below were found in one sample sequenced in a study of T cell repertoires in cytomegalovirus infection. A single record per CDR3 protein comes from TCRdb applying MiXCR to the reads. The sample yields roughly 150,000 distinct CDR3 sequences, around a quarter seen once. The sequencing sample was made of PBMCs. The receptor source for this set is a human donor in good health (CMV status not recorded). Some clones in this sample may be carry-over from other donors' samples.

The genes are TRBV20-1 and TRBJ2-1; 12 bases fit TRBD2. Germline CDR1 DFQATT, CDR2 SNEGSKA (reference sequence). Trimming cost V 4 bases and J 2 bases; bases outside gene matches: 3. This CDR3 has 15 amino acids. The CDR3 nucleotides are TGCAGTGCTACGACTAGCGGGAGTGCCTACAATGAGCAGTTCTTC. Its translation: CSATTSGSAYNEQFF.

This clonotype was observed many times. The chain combines TRBV12-3 or TRBV12-4 with TRBJ1-3; a weak D match, TRBD1 (5 bases). The ends were cut back, 0 bases at V and 4 bases at J, with 10 bases in the middle. This CDR3 contains 15 residues. The CDR3 region is CASSLAGAFGNTIYF. CDR3 DNA sequence: TGTGCCAGCAGTTTAGCTGGGGCTTTCGGAAACACCATATATTTT.

This clonotype came up many times. The V call is TRBV7-8, the J call TRBJ2-3, with 8 positions matching TRBD1. The V gene's germline CDR1 is SGHVS and CDR2 FQNEAQ. The trim removed 5 bases at V and 1 base at J, leaving 8 bases unmatched. The CDR3 is 16 residues long. The CDR3 loop is CASSGDRGFGTDTQYF. As DNA, the CDR3 is TGTGCCAGCAGCGGTGACAGGGGTTTCGGCACAGATACGCAGTATTTT.

In its sample, this clonotype was seen a few times. The chain links TRBV12-3 or TRBV12-4 to TRBJ1-2, with TRBD1 matching over 8 bases. Losses at the gene ends were 10 bases for V and 5 bases for J; bases not matched to a gene: 3. The CDR3 runs to 11 residues. CDR3 bases: TGTGCCACCGGGACAGGATATGGCTACACCTTC. Encoded protein: CATGTGYGYTF.

J is TRBJ2-3 and V is TRBV2, with D possibly being TRBD2 (7 bases). The CDR3 covers 17 residues. Germline lookup yields CDR1 SNHLY and CDR2 FYNNEI. With 7 bases removed from V and 6 bases from J, the gap between germline ends came to 26 bases. CDR3 amino acids: CASKLDSAGEGEDTQYF. CDR3 nucleotide sequence: TGTGCCAGCAAATTGGACAGTGCGGGAGAAGGGGAGGATACGCAGTATTTT. The full variable domain, its missing parts supplied by reference TRBV2 and TRBJ2-3, is EPEVTQTPSHQVTQMGQEVILRCVPISNHLYFYWYRQILGQKVEFLVSFYNNEISEKSEIFDDQFSVERPDGSNFTLKIRSTKLEDSAMYFCASKLDSAGEGEDTQYFGPGTRLTVL.

V is TRBV5-4 and J is TRBJ2-1, with D perhaps matching TRBD2 (6 bases). Per the germline V gene, CDR1 is SGHNT and CDR2 is YYREEE (reference sequence). The V end lost 0 bases, the J end lost 6 bases, and 13 bases lay between the germline ends. CDR3 size: 15 residues. The CDR3 here is CASSLARGLGNEQFF. The CDR3 DNA is TGTGCCAGCAGCTTGGCCCGGGGGTTAGGCAATGAGCAGTTCTTC. Full variable domain (outside the CDR3, taken from reference TRBV5-4 and TRBJ2-1): ETGVTQSPTHLIKTRGQQVTLRCSSQSGHNTVSWYQQALGQGPQFIFQYYREEENGRGNFPPRFSGLQFPNYSSELNVNALELDDSALYLCASSLARGLGNEQFFGPGTRLTVL.

This clonotype appeared a single time. A read error may account for a junction end that differs from germline. The chain links TRBV28 to TRBJ2-3, with 7 bases matching TRBD2. CDR3 length: 16 amino acids. Germline loops: CDR1 MDHEN, CDR2 SYDVKM. The CDR3 DNA sequence: TGTGCCAGCAGTTTATTTAGACTAGCCAGCACAGATACGCAGAATTTT. Residues: CASSLFRLASTDTQNF.

This clonotype was seen a few times. This chain connects TRBV6-5 to TRBJ1-6, with 9 bases aligning to TRBD1. The CDR3 length is 18 residues. The V segment lost 0 bases and the J segment 6 bases; nucleotides outside the gene matches: 9. The germline V gene encodes CDR1 MNHEY and CDR2 SVGAGI. The CDR3 bases are TGTGCCAGCAGTTACTCGACAGGGGGGGGTACAAGTAATTCACCCCTCCACTTT. It translates to CASSYSTGGGTSNSPLHF.

CDR3 DNA sequence: TGTGCCAGCAGCTTAATAACGCGGGCAGAGGAAAAACTGTTTTTT. It is translated as CASSLITRAEEKLFF. V gene TRBV7-9 combines with J gene TRBJ1-4; D is uncertain. The germline V gene encodes CDR1 SEHNR and CDR2 FQNEAQ (reference sequence). This CDR3 spans 15 amino acids. The V end was cut by 2 bases, the J end by 8 bases, with 15 bases between. Full variable domain (rest looked up from reference TRBV7-9 and TRBJ1-4): DTGVSQNPRHKITKRGQNVTFRCDPISEHNRLYWYRQTLGQGPEFLTYFQNEAQLEKSRLLSDRFSAERPKGSFSTLEIQRTEQGDSAMYLCASSLITRAEEKLFFGSGTQLSVL.

The chain links TRBV20-1 to TRBJ2-7; 9 nucleotides line up with TRBD2. Germline V lookup: CDR1 DFQATT, CDR2 SNEGSKA (reference sequence). The CDR3 contains 16 residues. Trimming took 0 bases from V and 1 from J; bases not matched to a gene: 7. The CDR3 DNA is TGCAGTGCTAGAGATCGTAGCGGGAGAGGGTCCTACGAGCAGTACTTC. Translated: CSARDRSGRGSYEQYF.

The chain employs TRBV28 and TRBJ1-5, with TRBD1 as a possible D gene (6 bases). The V end was cut by 4 bases, the J end by 1 base, with 11 bases between. This CDR3 has 15 residues. Per germline, CDR1 MDHEN and CDR2 SYDVKM. CDR3 sequence (DNA): TGTGCCAGCAGTTCAAGGACAGTCAGCAATCAGCCCCAGCATTTT. The encoded protein is CASSSRTVSNQPQHF.

This chain links TRBV30 with TRBJ2-7; the match to TRBD1 covers 9 bases. This CDR3 is built from 14 residues. Germline V gene data show CDR1 as GTSNPN and CDR2 as SVGIG (reference sequence). Unmatched junction bases numbered 3, after V lost 0 bases and J lost 3 bases. The CDR3: CAWSVGQGLYEQYF. The CDR3 DNA sequence: TGTGCCTGGAGTGTGGGACAGGGCCTCTACGAGCAGTACTTC.

The chain combines TRBV2 with TRBJ1-2; D is ambiguous. V lost 0 bases and J lost 0, with 8 bases in between. CDR1 and CDR2 (germline): SNHLY, FYNNEI. This CDR3 is 15 amino acids long. This CDR3 reads CASSEAATPNYGYTF. The CDR3, as DNA: TGTGCCAGCAGTGAAGCTGCTACTCCTAACTATGGCTACACCTTC.

Ten or more counts support this clonotype. The chain is built from TRBV28 and TRBJ2-7, with D possibly TRBD2 on 6 matching bases. The CDR3 is made up of 14 amino acids. Germline V gene sequence: CDR1 MDHEN, CDR2 SYDVKM. The V end lost 1 base, the J end lost 1 base, and 8 bases lay between the germline ends. CDR3 sequence: CASSLSGGSYEQYF. The DNA of the CDR3 is TGTGCCAGCAGTTTATCCGGGGGATCCTACGAGCAGTACTTC. The full variable domain, in which reference TRBV28 and TRBJ2-7 provide the parts outside the CDR3, is DVKVTQSSRYLVKRTGEKVFLECVQDMDHENMFWYRQDPGLGLRLIYFSYDVKMKEKGDIPEGYSVSREKKERFSLILESASTNQTSMYLCASSLSGGSYEQYFGPGTRLTVT.

This clonotype was recorded many times. This chain joins TRBV7-2 and TRBJ2-2, with D perhaps matching TRBD1 (5 bases). Looked up from germline, CDR1 is SGHTA and CDR2 is FQGNSA. The CDR3 loop spans 14 amino acids. The V and J ends lost 5 bases and 3 bases respectively, with 10 bases between them. The CDR3 spells CASSRQPYTGELFF. The CDR3 nucleotides are TGTGCCAGCAGCCGACAGCCTTACACCGGGGAGCTGTTTTTT.

The V call is TRBV2, the J call TRBJ1-2; D unresolved. Trimming cost V 4 bases and J 8 bases, with 5 bases left between them. The CDR3 extends over 10 amino acids. Germline CDR1 SNHLY, CDR2 FYNNEI. The CDR3 loop reads CASSGKGYTF. Written as DNA, the CDR3 is TGTGCCAGCAGTGGAAAAGGCTACACCTTC.

The sample holds a few counts of this clonotype. This chain joins TRBV28 and TRBJ1-4, with D possibly matching TRBD1 (6 bases). Deletions cut 4 bases from V and 8 bases from J, with 14 bases between. This CDR3 comprises 14 residues. The germline gives CDR1 MDHEN, CDR2 SYDVKM. Here the CDR3 reads CASSSTGENEKLFF. In DNA, the CDR3 is TGTGCCAGCAGTTCGACAGGAGAAAACGAAAAACTGTTTTTT.

The chain employs TRBV5-4 and TRBJ1-2; 10 nucleotides line up with TRBD1. CDR1 SGHNT and CDR2 YYREEE come from the germline V gene (reference sequence). The CDR3 has 15 residues. V dropped 6 bases and J dropped 4; count of bases not matched to a gene: 9. Here the CDR3 reads CASNPTGGVSYGYTF. The CDR3 bases are TGTGCCAGCAACCCGACAGGGGGCGTTAGCTATGGCTACACCTTC.